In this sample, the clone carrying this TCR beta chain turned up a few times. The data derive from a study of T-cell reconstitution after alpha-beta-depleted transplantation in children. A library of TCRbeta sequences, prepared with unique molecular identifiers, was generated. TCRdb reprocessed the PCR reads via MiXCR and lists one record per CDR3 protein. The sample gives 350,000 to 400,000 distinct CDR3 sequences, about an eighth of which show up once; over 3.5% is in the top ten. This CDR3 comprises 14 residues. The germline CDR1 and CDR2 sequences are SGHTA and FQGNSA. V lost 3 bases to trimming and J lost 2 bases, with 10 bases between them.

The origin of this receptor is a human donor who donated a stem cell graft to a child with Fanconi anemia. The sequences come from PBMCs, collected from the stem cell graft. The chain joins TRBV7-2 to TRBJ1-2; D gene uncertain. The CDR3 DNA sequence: TGTGCCAGCAGCTTTGGCAGAACGAACTATGGCTACACCTTC. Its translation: CASSFGRTNYGYTF.